The 3 T cell receptor beta chains listed next were all sequenced from one sample in a study of stem cell transplantation in POMP-related autoinflammatory disease. Some clones are missing from TCRdb's copy, which holds only in-frame ones; the method was immunoSEQ multiplex PCR. The sample contains 11,000 or so clones, around 87% of which appear only once. Antigens for these TCRs are unknown. Study outcomes and limitations: In PRAID patients, the number of distinct TRB V-J gene pairings was restricted. Across all analyzed T-cell subsets, patients with PRAID tended toward reduced diversity and increased clonality.

The sample here was CD8+ T cells from PBMCs, taken before stem cell transplantation. Source of these receptors: a human donor with POMP-related autoinflammation and immune dysregulation (PRAID).

The chain employs TRBV19 and TRBJ2-2; 10 bases map to TRBD1. J was trimmed by 10 bases and V by 5 bases; bases with no gene match: 7. CDR1 and CDR2 from the germline V gene are LNHDA and SQIVND (reference sequence). The CDR3 runs 14 residues. The CDR3 protein is CASSPTGTGEELFF. CDR3 DNA: TGTGCCAGTAGTCCAACCGGGACAGGGGAGGAGCTGTTTTTT.

This chain links TRBV4-1 with TRBJ2-2; TRBD2 agrees at 10 bases. CDR1 and CDR2 from the germline V gene are MGHRA and YSYEKL. This CDR3 is 16 amino acids long. V trimming: 4 bases; J trimming: 2 bases; junction bases outside the gene matches: 4. This chain's CDR3 is CASSPTSGENTGELFF. CDR3 sequence (DNA): TGCGCCAGCAGCCCTACTAGCGGGGAAAACACCGGGGAGCTGTTTTTT.

This sequence joins TRBV7-9 and TRBJ2-5; 7 bases line up with TRBD2. CDR3 length: 16 amino acids. V gave up 5 bases and J gave up 5 bases; unmatched junction bases: 14. Germline assignment: CDR1 SEHNR and CDR2 FQNEAQ (reference sequence). The CDR3 spells CASSPGWSGIGETQYF. CDR3 in DNA: TGTGCCAGCAGCCCCGGATGGAGCGGGATTGGGGAGACCCAGTACTTC. The entire variable domain, with the rest obtained from reference TRBV7-9 and TRBJ2-5, is as follows: DTGVSQNPRHKITKRGQNVTFRCDPISEHNRLYWYRQTLGQGPEFLTYFQNEAQLEKSRLLSDRFSAERPKGSFSTLEIQRTEQGDSAMYLCASSPGWSGIGETQYFGPGTRLLVL.